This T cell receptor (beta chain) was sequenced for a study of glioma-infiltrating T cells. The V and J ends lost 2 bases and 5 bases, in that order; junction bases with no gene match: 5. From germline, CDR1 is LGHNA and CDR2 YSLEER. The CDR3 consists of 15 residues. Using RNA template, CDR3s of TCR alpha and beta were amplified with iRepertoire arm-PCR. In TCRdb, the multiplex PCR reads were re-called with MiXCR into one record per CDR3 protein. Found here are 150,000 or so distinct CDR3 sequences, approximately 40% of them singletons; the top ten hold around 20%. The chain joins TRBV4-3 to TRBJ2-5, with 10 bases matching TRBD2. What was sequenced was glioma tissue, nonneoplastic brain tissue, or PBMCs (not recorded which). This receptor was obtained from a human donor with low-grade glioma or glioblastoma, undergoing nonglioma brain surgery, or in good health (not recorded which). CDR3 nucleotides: TGCGCCAGCAGCCAAAGCGGGGGGGCCGAGGAGACCCAGTACTTC. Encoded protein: CASSQSGGAEETQYF.